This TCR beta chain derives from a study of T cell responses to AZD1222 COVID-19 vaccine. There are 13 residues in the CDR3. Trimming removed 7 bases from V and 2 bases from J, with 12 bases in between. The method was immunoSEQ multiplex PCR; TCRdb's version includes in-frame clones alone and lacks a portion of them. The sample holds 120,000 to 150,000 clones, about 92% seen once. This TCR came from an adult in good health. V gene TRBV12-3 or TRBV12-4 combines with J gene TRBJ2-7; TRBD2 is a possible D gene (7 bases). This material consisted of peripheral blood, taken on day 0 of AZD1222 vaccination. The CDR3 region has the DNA TGTGCCAGCATGCGGGGGCCGGCCTACGAGCAGTACTTC. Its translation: CASMRGPAYEQYF.